The 29 T cell receptor beta chains presented below share a single source sample, sequenced in a study of technical replicates of blood from four donors. Sequenced by immunoSEQ multiplex PCR; TCRdb stores in-frame clones only, minus some. The table lists about 12,000 clones, 92% of them singletons, with 7.5% to 9.5% in the top ten. The sample was PBMCs. The receptors stem from a human donor in good health.

The chain carries TRBV19 and TRBJ1-5; D unresolved. V lost 3 bases and J 3 bases, leaving 12 bases between the germline ends. Germline V gene lookup returns CDR1 LNHDA and CDR2 SQIVND (reference sequence). There are 15 residues in the CDR3. CDR3: CASSIVKHPNQPQHF. Here the CDR3 DNA reads TGTGCCAGTAGTATCGTAAAGCATCCCAATCAGCCCCAGCATTTT.

CDR3 protein: CASSFGQVSTDTQYF. The CDR3 DNA reads TGTGCCAGCAGCTTCGGACAGGTTAGCACAGATACGCAGTATTTT. This rearrangement joins TRBV7-9 to TRBJ2-3; TRBD1 matches at 7 bases. V was clipped by 3 bases and J by 0 bases; unmatched bases: 3. Per germline, CDR1 SEHNR and CDR2 FQNEAQ (reference sequence). This CDR3 spans 15 amino acids.

This chain uses TRBV18 with TRBJ1-3; tentatively, D is TRBD1 (5 bases). CDR1 and CDR2 (germline): KGHSH, LQKENI. This CDR3 has 16 residues. The V end was cut by 6 bases, the J end by 0 bases, with 15 bases between. The CDR3 reads CASSQSSGYSGNTIYF. Here the CDR3 DNA reads TGTGCCAGCTCCCAGTCGTCAGGGTACTCTGGAAACACCATATATTTT.

The CDR3 region has the DNA TGCAGCGTAGCGACGATGAACACTGAAGCTTTCTTT. Its protein product is CSVATMNTEAFF. The chain combines TRBV29-1 with TRBJ1-1; D ambiguous. Deletions cut 6 bases from V and 0 bases from J, with 8 bases between. The CDR3 is 12 amino acids. CDR1 and CDR2 (germline): SQVTM, ANQGSEA.

The rearrangement joins TRBV5-1 to TRBJ2-7, with 12 bases lining up with TRBD2. Germline CDR1 and CDR2: SGHRS and YFSETQ. The CDR3 covers 19 residues. Losses at the gene ends were 0 bases for V and 4 bases for J; bases not matched to a gene: 14. The CDR3 is CASSLVGLAGGPVNYEQYF. The CDR3, as DNA: TGCGCCAGCAGCTTGGTTGGCCTAGCGGGAGGGCCCGTCAATTACGAGCAGTACTTC.

The table lists this clone with a count of one. The V gene is TRBV6-1, the J gene TRBJ2-1; TRBD2 might be the D (5 bases). Trimming cost V 9 bases and J 7 bases, with 22 bases left between them. Per the germline V gene, CDR1 is MNHNS and CDR2 is SASEGT. The CDR3 is made up of 15 amino acids. The CDR3 DNA follows: TGTGCCAGTACGTCCGGGCGGGCGGCTCGGAATGAGCAGTTCTTC. The encoded protein is CASTSGRAARNEQFF.

The V and J genes are TRBV15 and TRBJ1-2; TRBD1 matches 8 bases. CDR3 length equals 17 residues. Trimming cost V 3 bases and J 4 bases; bases outside gene matches: 13. The V gene's germline CDR1 is LNHNV and CDR2 YYDKDF (reference sequence). For the CDR3, the DNA is TGTGCCACCAGCAGTCCCGGGACAGGTACCAACGGCTATGGCTACACCTTC. It translates to CATSSPGTGTNGYGYTF.

The genes are TRBV4-2 and TRBJ1-1; D is ambiguous. With 0 bases removed from V and 6 bases from J, the gap between germline ends came to 8 bases. The CDR3 has 13 residues. Germline-derived CDR1 and CDR2 are LGHNA and YNFKEQ. In DNA form, the CDR3 reads TGTGCCAGCAGCCAAGAGAGGGCACCTGAAGCTTTCTTT. This sequence encodes CASSQERAPEAFF.

The chain recombines TRBV10-3 with TRBJ2-7, with D perhaps TRBD1 (8 bases). The CDR3 covers 14 residues. Germline V lookup: CDR1 ENHRY, CDR2 SYGVKD. V was clipped by 6 bases and J by 1 base, with 13 bases between them. Here the CDR3 reads CAIRDREGSYEQYF. CDR3 bases: TGTGCCATCAGGGACAGGGAGGGTTCCTACGAGCAGTACTTC.

J is TRBJ1-1 and V is TRBV5-1; no clear D. The length of the CDR3 is 14 residues. Germline V gene sequence: CDR1 SGHRS, CDR2 YFSETQ. V lost 3 bases, J lost 3 bases, and 12 bases lay in between. The CDR3 DNA follows: TGCGCCAGCAGCTCAGGAACCGGGGACACTGAAGCTTTCTTT. It encodes CASSSGTGDTEAFF.

The J gene is TRBJ2-2, the V gene TRBV18; D call uncertain. Germline CDR1 reads KGHSH; CDR2 reads LQKENI. Trimming shortened V by 0 bases and J by 5 bases, and 4 bases separated the two germline ends. CDR3 length: 13 amino acids. CDR3 protein: CASSPPSTGELFF. The CDR3 bases are TGTGCCAGCTCACCACCATCGACCGGGGAGCTGTTTTTT.

The V gene is TRBV7-8, the J gene TRBJ2-7; the match to TRBD2 covers 7 bases. V lost 5 bases and J lost 5; bases outside the gene matches: 9. The CDR3 totals 14 residues. Germline assignment: CDR1 SGHVS and CDR2 FQNEAQ. The CDR3 bases are TGTGCCAGCAGCACCCGGACTAGGAAAAACGAGCAGTACTTC. Encoded protein: CASSTRTRKNEQYF.

The rearrangement joins TRBV11-3 to TRBJ2-3, with no clear D. Trimming removed 3 bases at V and 2 bases at J, with 9 bases between. The germline V gene has CDR1 SGHNT and CDR2 YENEEA. There are 14 residues in the CDR3. Written as DNA, the CDR3 is TGTGCCAGCAGCTTGTATCAGTACACAGATACGCAGTATTTT. This translates into CASSLYQYTDTQYF.

The rearrangement joins TRBV2 to TRBJ1-5; the match to TRBD1 covers 7 bases. The germline gives CDR1 SNHLY, CDR2 FYNNEI. With 5 bases clipped from V and 9 bases from J, the junction kept 4 bases outside the gene matches. The CDR3 consists of 12 residues. This CDR3 is CASSRQGGPQHF. The CDR3 coding sequence is TGTGCCAGCAGTCGACAGGGTGGGCCCCAGCATTTT. The full variable domain, in which reference TRBV2 and TRBJ1-5 provide the parts outside the CDR3, is EPEVTQTPSHQVTQMGQEVILRCVPISNHLYFYWYRQILGQKVEFLVSFYNNEISEKSEIFDDQFSVERPDGSNFTLKIRSTKLEDSAMYFCASSRQGGPQHFGDGTRLSIL.

This clone was recorded only once. V and J are TRBV12-5 and TRBJ2-7; D remains ambiguous. This CDR3 contains 20 residues. Trimming pared 2 bases from V and 1 base from J, leaving 27 bases between. Germline V lookup: CDR1 LGHNT, CDR2 FRNRAP. CDR3 nucleotide sequence: TGTGCTAGTGGTTTGCAGCCCACGGTGACGGTCTCCAGGTTTTCCTACGAGCAGTACTTC. This gives the protein CASGLQPTVTVSRFSYEQYF.

CDR3 nucleotide sequence: TGTGCCAGCTCACCACTCCAGGGCCGAAATGAAAAACTGTTTTTT. Encoded protein: CASSPLQGRNEKLFF. The chain joins TRBV18 to TRBJ1-4; tentative D call: TRBD1 (5 bases). The CDR3 runs to 15 residues. The V gene lost 1 base and the J gene lost 5 bases, with 11 bases spanning the gap. Germline CDR1 KGHSH, CDR2 LQKENI.

The chain uses TRBV10-2 and TRBJ2-1, with TRBD2 matching 7 bases. The CDR3 sequence is 15 residues long. V shed 4 bases and J 7 bases; nucleotides not matched to a gene: 10. CDR1 is WSHSY and CDR2 is SAAADI in the germline V gene. Here the CDR3 DNA reads TGCGCCAGCAGTGTGGCCCACCCCGGGGGGAATGAGCAGTTCTTC. Protein product: CASSVAHPGGNEQFF.

J is TRBJ1-5 and V is TRBV5-1; a weak D match, TRBD1 (5 bases). With 3 bases removed from V and 6 bases from J, the gap between germline ends came to 16 bases. In germline, CDR1 is SGHRS, CDR2 YFSETQ. The CDR3 contains 15 residues. CDR3 nucleotides: TGCGCCAGCAGCTCCCTCCCTGGCGGGGGTCAGCCCCAGCATTTT. Its translation is CASSSLPGGGQPQHF.

The rearrangement links TRBV25-1 to TRBJ1-1, with D perhaps TRBD1 (5 bases). Germline CDR1 is MGHDK and CDR2 is SYGVNS. The V and J ends lost 10 bases and 4 bases respectively, with 19 bases between them. The CDR3 length is 14 residues. In DNA form, the CDR3 reads TGTGCCACCACTTTGGGGGGGGTTAGCACTGAAGCTTTCTTT. This encodes CATTLGGVSTEAFF.

The chain is built from TRBV2 and TRBJ1-5; a weak D match, TRBD1 (6 bases). The CDR3 contains 15 residues. V lost 5 bases and J lost 4, with 15 bases in between. CDR1 and CDR2 from the germline V gene are SNHLY and FYNNEI. The CDR3 here is CASSWGGRGNQPQHF. In nucleotides, the CDR3 is TGTGCCAGCAGTTGGGGTGGCAGGGGAAATCAGCCCCAGCATTTT.

This clone was picked up one time. This chain uses TRBV14 with TRBJ2-3, with D maybe TRBD1 (5 bases). V shed 0 bases and J shed 1 base, with 8 bases lying between them. From germline, CDR1 is SGHDN and CDR2 FVKESK. The CDR3 is 15 residues long. The CDR3 DNA follows: TGTGCCAGCAGCCAAGATAGACAGCGCACAGATACGCAGTATTTT. Encoded protein: CASSQDRQRTDTQYF.

The genes are TRBV2 and TRBJ2-7; D perhaps matches TRBD2 (5 bases). V was pared by 1 base and J by 2 bases, with 9 bases between. The CDR3 length is 14 residues. The germline V gene has CDR1 SNHLY and CDR2 FYNNEI. CDR3 sequence: CASSEGGLAYEQYF. Here the CDR3 DNA reads TGTGCCAGCAGTGAAGGAGGGTTGGCCTACGAGCAGTACTTC. The full variable domain, rest sourced from reference TRBV2 and TRBJ2-7, is EPEVTQTPSHQVTQMGQEVILRCVPISNHLYFYWYRQILGQKVEFLVSFYNNEISEKSEIFDDQFSVERPDGSNFTLKIRSTKLEDSAMYFCASSEGGLAYEQYFGPGTRLTVT.

The V call is TRBV6-1, the J call TRBJ2-1; a weak D match, TRBD2 (6 bases). Trimming took off 6 bases at V and 3 bases at J, with 15 bases between the two ends. Germline-derived CDR1 and CDR2 are MNHNS and SASEGT. The CDR3 has 15 amino acids. The CDR3 spells CASSRTSLSYNEQFF. The CDR3 bases are TGTGCCAGCAGCCGAACTAGCCTAAGCTACAATGAGCAGTTCTTC.

V gene TRBV5-1 combines with J gene TRBJ1-1; D is possibly TRBD1 (5 bases). Germline V gene data show CDR1 as SGHRS and CDR2 as YFSETQ. This CDR3 comprises 14 residues. Trimming removed 1 base from V and 3 bases from J, with 10 bases in between. This chain's CDR3 is CASSLKGRDTEAFF. CDR3 nucleotides: TGCGCCAGCAGCTTGAAGGGGAGGGACACTGAAGCTTTCTTT.

This chain connects TRBV6-5 to TRBJ2-7; 7 nucleotides agree with TRBD1. The CDR3 runs to 13 residues. Germline values: CDR1 MNHEY, CDR2 SVGAGI. Trimming took 6 bases from V and 3 from J; bases not matched to a gene: 5. The chain's CDR3 is CASSRDSLYEQYF. The DNA of the CDR3 is TGTGCCAGCAGCAGGGACAGCCTCTACGAGCAGTACTTC.

In DNA form, the CDR3 reads TGTGCCAGCAGTTTATGGGGAGGTGGGGCCAACGTCCTGACTTTC. Its translation: CASSLWGGGANVLTF. The gene calls are TRBV28 and TRBJ2-6, with a possible D match to TRBD2 (6 bases). CDR3 length: 15 residues. Per the germline V gene, CDR1 is MDHEN and CDR2 is SYDVKM. Trimming took off 0 bases at V and 3 bases at J, with 6 bases between the two ends.

The V call is TRBV5-1, the J call TRBJ2-7; D is unresolved. CDR3 length: 13 residues. V was cut by 2 bases and J by 5 bases, with 11 bases left in between. Germline CDR1 reads SGHRS; CDR2 reads YFSETQ. The CDR3 loop reads CASSFTGTNEQYF. In DNA form, the CDR3 reads TGCGCCAGCAGCTTTACGGGTACCAACGAGCAGTACTTC. The complete variable domain, with remaining parts taken from reference TRBV5-1 and TRBJ2-7, reads KAGVTQTPRYLIKTRGQQVTLSCSPISGHRSVSWYQQTPGQGLQFLFEYFSETQRNKGNFPGRFSGRQFSNSRSEMNVSTLELGDSALYLCASSFTGTNEQYFGPGTRLTVT.

CDR3 in DNA: TGTGCCAGCATCACTAGCGGGACCTACAATGAGCAGTTCTTC. Protein: CASITSGTYNEQFF. The chain uses TRBV2 and TRBJ2-1; 10 bases line up with TRBD2. Germline V CDR1 and CDR2: SNHLY, FYNNEI. V lost 7 bases, J lost 2 bases, and 2 bases stayed unmatched. The CDR3 is 14 amino acids. Filled out from reference TRBV2 and TRBJ2-1, the complete variable domain reads EPEVTQTPSHQVTQMGQEVILRCVPISNHLYFYWYRQILGQKVEFLVSFYNNEISEKSEIFDDQFSVERPDGSNFTLKIRSTKLEDSAMYFCASITSGTYNEQFFGPGTRLTVL.

The chain recombines TRBV9 with TRBJ1-1, with no clear D. Trimming pared 0 bases from V and 0 bases from J, leaving 9 bases between. This CDR3 has 15 amino acids. Germline CDR1 reads SGDLS; CDR2 reads YYNGEE. The CDR3 region is CASSVGEGMNTEAFF. The DNA for the CDR3 is TGTGCCAGCAGCGTAGGGGAGGGAATGAACACTGAAGCTTTCTTT. Together with reference TRBV9 and TRBJ1-1, the CDR3 gives the full variable domain: DSGVTQTPKHLITATGQRVTLRCSPRSGDLSVYWYQQSLDQGLQFLIQYYNGEERAKGNILERFSAQQFPDLHSELNLSSLELGDSALYFCASSVGEGMNTEAFFGQGTRLTVV.